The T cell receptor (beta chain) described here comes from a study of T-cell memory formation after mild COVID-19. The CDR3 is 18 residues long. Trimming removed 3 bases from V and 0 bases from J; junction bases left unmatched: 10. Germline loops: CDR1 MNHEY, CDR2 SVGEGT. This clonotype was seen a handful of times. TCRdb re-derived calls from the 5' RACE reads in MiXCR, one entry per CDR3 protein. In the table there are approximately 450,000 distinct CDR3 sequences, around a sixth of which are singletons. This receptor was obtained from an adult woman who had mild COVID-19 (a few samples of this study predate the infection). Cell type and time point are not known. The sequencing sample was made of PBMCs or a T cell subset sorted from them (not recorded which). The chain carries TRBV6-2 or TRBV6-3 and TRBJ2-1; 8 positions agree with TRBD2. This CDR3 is CASSYRASGQSSYNEQFF. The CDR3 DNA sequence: TGTGCCAGCAGTTATCGGGCTAGCGGGCAGAGCTCCTACAATGAGCAGTTCTTC.